Below, one TCR beta chain is given with its context. No antigen is known for it. The authors made the TRB cDNA libraries by 5' RACE using UMI labels. No DNA is given; TCRdb re-called the 5' RACE reads and lists each CDR3 protein once. The sample has several thousand distinct CDR3 sequences. These data are taken from a study of CXCR3-negative and CXCR3-positive naive CD8 T cells. Notes on the study in general: Upon cryopreservation, CXCR3 expression partially decreased, and most assays used fresh PBMCs. Comparably high diversity marked both naive subsets, whereas memory CD8+ cells had much lower diversity. Naive cells, whether CXCR3-negative or CXCR3-positive, had similar TRBV-TRBJ usage, while memory cells differed.

Germline V CDR1 and CDR2: DFQATT, SNEGSKA (reference sequence). This CDR3 is 12 amino acids long. Naive CD8+ T lymphocytes were specified as CD45RO-CCR7+CD27+CD95-. This receptor was obtained from a human donor in good health. Some clones in this sample may be carry-over from other donors' samples. The sequenced sample consisted of naive CXCR3- CD8+ T cells from blood. The subset: CD45RO-CCR7+CD27+CD95- naive CD8+ T cells lacking CXCR3 (TNR3-). This chain joins TRBV20-1 and TRBJ2-3; TCRdb outputs TRBD2, but without DNA this stays unchecked. CDR3 protein: CSASSGADTQYF.